The next 17 T cell receptor beta chains were all read from a single sample in a study of response to subunit inactivated influenza vaccine. TCRdb fed the RT-PCR reads into MiXCR, producing one record per CDR3 protein. Among about 540,000 distinct CDR3 sequences listed, approximately 20% were seen once. The same sample was also studied in work on T cells expressing NK-cell markers. According to that study: Beta-chain TCR cDNA was generated via 5'RACE template switching with UMIs.

Material: CD4+ T cells sorted from PBMCs, obtained 11 to 12 days after vaccination. These TCRs come from a man aged 50 or older who received an inactivated influenza vaccine.

The rearrangement joins TRBV30 to TRBJ2-5, with 10 bases lining up with TRBD2. Germline V gene sequence: CDR1 GTSNPN, CDR2 SVGIG (reference sequence). This CDR3 is 13 amino acids long. V shed 8 bases and J 4 bases; nucleotides not matched to a gene: 7. The CDR3 DNA reads as TGTGCCCTGGGGCTAGCGGGAGCAGAGACCCAGTACTTC. Amino acids: CALGLAGAETQYF.

Worth noting for this clonotype: Compared with germline, one end of the junction differs, possibly owing to a read error. The rearrangement joins TRBV7-7 to TRBJ2-7; 7 bases are a match to TRBD1. CDR1 is SSHAT and CDR2 is FNYEAQ in the germline V gene (reference sequence). The CDR3 is 14 amino acids. The CDR3 sequence is CASSRRQGPYEQYF. The CDR3 DNA sequence: TGTGCTAGCAGCCGAAGACAGGGTCCCTACGAGCAGTACTTC.

The V call is TRBV7-2, the J call TRBJ2-1; perhaps TRBD2 as D (7 bases). The germline V and J ends were trimmed by 1 base and 8 bases, with 15 bases remaining between them. This CDR3 comprises 15 residues. Germline lookup yields CDR1 SGHTA and CDR2 FQGNSA. CDR3 sequence (DNA): TGTGCCAGCAGCTTAGAGGGGGAGGGCAGGTATGAGCAGTTCTTC. Its translation is CASSLEGEGRYEQFF.

This sequence joins TRBV12-3 or TRBV12-4 and TRBJ2-7; 8 bases map to TRBD1. Trimming took 5 bases from V and 1 from J; bases not matched to a gene: 4. The CDR3 spans 14 residues. The CDR3 sequence is CASSDNRGSYEQYF. The CDR3 coding sequence is TGTGCCAGCAGTGATAACAGGGGGTCCTACGAGCAGTACTTC.

The table lists this clonotype with a few counts. The chain joins TRBV30 to TRBJ1-4, with unresolved D. This CDR3 contains 14 residues. The germline V gene encodes CDR1 GTSNPN and CDR2 SVGIG (reference sequence). Trimming left V 0 bases short and J 3 bases short, with 8 bases between. CDR3 nucleotide sequence: TGTGCCTGGAGTGTACTAGGATCTAATGAAAAACTGTTTTTT. It translates to CAWSVLGSNEKLFF.

The V and J genes are TRBV28 and TRBJ2-5, with a weak D call TRBD1 (7 bases). CDR3 length equals 15 residues. Germline CDR1 reads MDHEN; CDR2 reads SYDVKM. V lost 5 bases to trimming and J lost 5 bases, with 18 bases between them. CDR3 sequence reads: CASSERTGGQETQYF. The CDR3 DNA is TGTGCCAGCAGTGAGAGGACAGGAGGGCAGGAGACCCAGTACTTC.

The chain is built from TRBV3-1 and TRBJ2-1; 12 bases align to TRBD2. This CDR3 spans 17 amino acids. J gave up 2 bases and V 3 bases, and 5 bases lay outside the gene matches. Germline CDR1 is LGHDT and CDR2 is YNNKEL (reference sequence). The chain's CDR3 is CASSHWTSGDTYNEQFF. The DNA of the CDR3 is TGTGCCAGCAGCCACTGGACTAGCGGGGACACCTACAATGAGCAGTTCTTC.

The genes are TRBV20-1 and TRBJ2-7; possible D gene TRBD1, 6 bases. The V end lost 5 bases, the J end lost 2 bases, and 19 bases lay between the germline ends. The CDR3 has 15 amino acids. CDR1 is DFQATT, CDR2 SNEGSKA, per germline (reference sequence). This chain's CDR3 is CSAPRARSGAYEQYF. Written as DNA, the CDR3 is TGCAGTGCTCCCAGGGCCCGGTCAGGGGCCTACGAGCAGTACTTC.

The rearrangement uses TRBV11-1 and TRBJ1-6; D is unresolved. This CDR3 has 18 amino acids. V was clipped by 10 bases and J by 0 bases, with 22 bases between them. The germline V gene encodes CDR1 SGHAT and CDR2 FQDESV (reference sequence). CDR3 region: CATRAGTPKSSYNSPLHF. CDR3 nucleotide sequence: TGTGCCACACGCGCCGGTACGCCAAAAAGCTCCTATAATTCACCCCTCCACTTT.

V and J are TRBV6-5 and TRBJ2-1; possibly TRBD1 or TRBD2 for D (5 bases each). CDR1 is MNHEY, CDR2 SVGAGI, per germline. This CDR3 region has 15 residues. The V gene lost 2 bases and the J gene lost 3 bases, with 11 bases spanning the gap. As DNA, the CDR3 is TGTGCCAGCAGTTACGGGGGAGTGGTCTACAATGAGCAGTTCTTC. It codes for CASSYGGVVYNEQFF.

The V gene is TRBV15, the J gene TRBJ2-2, with D tentatively TRBD1 (6 bases). The CDR3 has 15 amino acids. Germline lookup yields CDR1 LNHNV and CDR2 YYDKDF (reference sequence). Trimming removed 7 bases from V and 6 bases from J, with 18 bases in between. The CDR3 is CATTSGQLGAGELFF. CDR3 DNA sequence: TGTGCCACCACCTCGGGACAACTAGGCGCCGGGGAGCTGTTTTTT. Complete variable domain (other parts from reference TRBV15 and TRBJ2-2): DAMVIQNPRYQVTQFGKPVTLSCSQTLNHNVMYWYQQKSSQAPKLLFHYYDKDFNNEADTPDNFQSRRPNTSFCFLDIRSPGLGDTAMYLCATTSGQLGAGELFFGEGSRLTVL.

In its sample, this clonotype was seen a few times. This rearrangement joins TRBV7-9 to TRBJ2-3; D gene uncertain. Germline V lookup: CDR1 SEHNR, CDR2 FQNEAQ (reference sequence). The germline V and J ends were trimmed by 6 bases and 3 bases, with 16 bases remaining between them. The length of the CDR3 is 15 residues. The CDR3 here is CASRRFFTDTDTQYF. The CDR3 coding sequence is TGTGCCAGCAGACGCTTTTTCACAGATACAGATACGCAGTATTTT.

This chain uses TRBV7-2 with TRBJ1-5; 7 positions agree with TRBD1. Per germline, CDR1 SGHTA and CDR2 FQGNSA. This CDR3 is 16 amino acids long. V shed 5 bases and J 6 bases; nucleotides not matched to a gene: 13. The CDR3: CASSPPGTAVRQPQHF. The DNA for the CDR3 is TGTGCCAGCAGCCCACCCGGGACAGCCGTACGTCAGCCCCAGCATTTT.

The rearrangement uses TRBV4-2 and TRBJ2-7; 8 positions agree with TRBD1. Germline V gene data show CDR1 as LGHNA and CDR2 as YNFKEQ. Unmatched junction bases numbered 7, after V lost 2 bases and J lost 4 bases. This CDR3 comprises 15 residues. The CDR3 here is CASSQQQGVRYEQYF. CDR3 nucleotide sequence: TGTGCCAGCAGCCAACAACAGGGGGTTAGATACGAGCAGTACTTC.

A word on this clonotype: Its ends do not fully match the called genes, so a read error is possible. The V and J genes are TRBV12-3 or TRBV12-4 and TRBJ2-1; the D call may be TRBD1 or TRBD2 (5 bases each). The CDR3 loop spans 14 amino acids. This chain's CDR3 is CASSPGPSYSEQFF. The CDR3 DNA reads TGTGCCAGCAGCCCGGGACCCAGCTACAGTGAGCAGTTCTTC.

This sequence joins TRBV5-6 and TRBJ2-3, with D unresolved. The CDR3 length is 12 residues. From germline, CDR1 is SGHDT and CDR2 YYEEEE. The ends were cut back, 4 bases at V and 7 bases at J, with 10 bases in the middle. The CDR3 spells CASSPDPYTQYF. The CDR3 coding sequence is TGTGCCAGCAGCCCGGACCCGTATACGCAGTATTTT.

V usage is TRBV5-1 and J usage is TRBJ2-1; 10 bases fit TRBD2. The germline CDR1 and CDR2 sequences are SGHRS and YFSETQ. V was pared by 7 bases and J by 0 bases, with 10 bases of the junction left unmatched. The CDR3 extends over 17 amino acids. The CDR3 nucleotides are TGCGCCAGCGGACCGGGACTAGCGAGTAGCTCCTACAATGAGCAGTTCTTC. Encoded protein: CASGPGLASSSYNEQFF.